The entry that follows covers one T cell receptor (beta chain) sequence. V lost 4 bases to trimming and J lost 1 base; unmatched junction nucleotides: 6. The CDR3 consists of 17 residues. From germline, CDR1 is SEHNR and CDR2 FQNEAQ (reference sequence). This sample is drawn from a study of blood T cell repertoires in COVID-19. Overall study: From the United States, Italy and Spain came samples of acute and convalescent COVID-19. From T cells, B-cell-depleted T cells, or PBMCs came the material, which was cDNA or gDNA.

Original processing notes: Estimates of nucleated cell counts were drawn from the amplification of reference gene primers. Method: immunoSEQ multiplex PCR; TCRdb's copy keeps in-frame clones and lacks some. V and J calls and clone size are as listed in that table; D and trimming were resolved from the DNA. The table has about 67,000 clones, less than 90% seen once. The sequence was obtained from a man aged 45-65 years with active COVID-19. The specimen was peripheral blood. This sequence joins TRBV7-9 and TRBJ2-6; 8 bases fit TRBD1. The CDR3 nucleotides read TGTGCCAGCAGCTCCGGGACAGGACCGTCTGGGGCCAACGTCCTGACTTTC. This gives the protein CASSSGTGPSGANVLTF.